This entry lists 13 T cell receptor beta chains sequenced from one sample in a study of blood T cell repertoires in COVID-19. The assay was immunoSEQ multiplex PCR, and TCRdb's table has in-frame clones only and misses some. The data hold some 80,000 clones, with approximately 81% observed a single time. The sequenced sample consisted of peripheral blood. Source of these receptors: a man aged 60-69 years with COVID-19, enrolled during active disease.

CDR3 coding DNA: TGTGCCAGTAGTATGTCTCCGGGACAGCCGGGGCCCCAGCATTTT. Its protein product is CASSMSPGQPGPQHF. This sequence joins TRBV19 and TRBJ1-5, with 7 bases identical to TRBD1. The CDR3 loop spans 15 amino acids. Germline V gene sequence: CDR1 LNHDA, CDR2 SQIVND (reference sequence). Germline trimming cut 3 bases from V and 9 bases from J; bases unmatched to any gene: 11. Based on the CDR3 plus reference TRBV19 and TRBJ1-5, the full variable domain is DGGITQSPKYLFRKEGQNVTLSCEQNLNHDAMYWYRQDPGQGLRLIYYSQIVNDFQKGDIAEGYSVSREKKESFPLTVTSAQKNPTAFYLCASSMSPGQPGPQHFGDGTRLSIL.

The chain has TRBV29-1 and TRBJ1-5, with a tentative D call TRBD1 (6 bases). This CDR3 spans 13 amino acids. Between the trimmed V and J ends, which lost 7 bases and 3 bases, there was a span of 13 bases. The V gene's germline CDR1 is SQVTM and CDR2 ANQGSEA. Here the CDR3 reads CSAQGSYNQPQHF. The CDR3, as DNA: TGCAGCGCCCAGGGGTCTTACAATCAGCCCCAGCATTTT.

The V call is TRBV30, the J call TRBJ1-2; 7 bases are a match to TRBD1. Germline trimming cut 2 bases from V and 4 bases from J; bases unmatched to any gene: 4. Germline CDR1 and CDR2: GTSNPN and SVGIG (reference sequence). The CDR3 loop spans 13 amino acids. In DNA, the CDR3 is TGTGCCTGGAGTCGACAGGGCCCCTATGGCTACACCTTC. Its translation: CAWSRQGPYGYTF.

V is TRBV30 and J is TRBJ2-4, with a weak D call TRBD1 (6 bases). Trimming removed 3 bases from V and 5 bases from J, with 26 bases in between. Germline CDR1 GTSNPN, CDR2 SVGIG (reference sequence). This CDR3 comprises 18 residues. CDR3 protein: CAWRKNPLITGRENIQYF. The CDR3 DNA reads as TGTGCCTGGAGAAAAAACCCCCTCATAACAGGGCGCGAAAACATTCAGTACTTC.

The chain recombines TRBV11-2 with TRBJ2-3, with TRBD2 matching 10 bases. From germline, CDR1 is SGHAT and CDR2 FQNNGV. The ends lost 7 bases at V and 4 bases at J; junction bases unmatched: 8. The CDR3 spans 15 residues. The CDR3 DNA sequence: TGTGCCAGCAAGCCATTCCTAGCGGGGGCAGATACGCAGTATTTT. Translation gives CASKPFLAGADTQYF.

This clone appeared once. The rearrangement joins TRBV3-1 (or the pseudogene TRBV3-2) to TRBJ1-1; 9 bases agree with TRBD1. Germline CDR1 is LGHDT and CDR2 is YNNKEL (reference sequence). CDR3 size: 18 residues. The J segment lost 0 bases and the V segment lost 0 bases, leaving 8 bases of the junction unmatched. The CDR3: CASSQDRDRVAVNTEAFF. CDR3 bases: TGTGCCAGCAGCCAAGACCGGGACAGGGTTGCTGTGAACACTGAAGCTTTCTTT.

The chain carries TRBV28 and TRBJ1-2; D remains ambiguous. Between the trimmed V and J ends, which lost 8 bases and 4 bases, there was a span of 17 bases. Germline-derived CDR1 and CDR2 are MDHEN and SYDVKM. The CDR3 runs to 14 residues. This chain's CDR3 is CASQTSTRFYGYTF. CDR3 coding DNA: TGTGCCAGCCAAACCTCGACAAGGTTCTATGGCTACACCTTC.

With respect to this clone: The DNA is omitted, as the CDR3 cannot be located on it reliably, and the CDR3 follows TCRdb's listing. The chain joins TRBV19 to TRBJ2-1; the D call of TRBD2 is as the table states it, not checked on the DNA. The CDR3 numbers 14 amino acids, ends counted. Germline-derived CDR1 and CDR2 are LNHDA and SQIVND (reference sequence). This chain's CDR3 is CASTFGGGAREAFF.

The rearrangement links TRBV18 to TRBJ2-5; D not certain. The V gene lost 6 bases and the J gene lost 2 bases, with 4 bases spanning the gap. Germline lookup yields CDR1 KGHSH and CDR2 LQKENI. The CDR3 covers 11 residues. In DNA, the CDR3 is TGTGCCAGCTCCCCTCAAGAGACCCAGTACTTC. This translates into CASSPQETQYF.

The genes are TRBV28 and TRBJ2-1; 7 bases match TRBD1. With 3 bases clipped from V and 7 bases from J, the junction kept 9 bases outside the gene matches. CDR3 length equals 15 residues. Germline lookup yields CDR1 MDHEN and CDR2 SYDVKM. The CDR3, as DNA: TGTGCCAGCAGTTTTAGACAGGGAGAGAGGAATGAGCAGTTCTTC. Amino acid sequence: CASSFRQGERNEQFF.

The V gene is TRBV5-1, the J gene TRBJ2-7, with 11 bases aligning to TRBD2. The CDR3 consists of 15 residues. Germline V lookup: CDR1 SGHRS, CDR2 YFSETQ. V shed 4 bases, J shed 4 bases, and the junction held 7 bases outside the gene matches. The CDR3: CASSRVAGGEYEQYF. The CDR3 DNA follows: TGCGCCAGCAGCCGGGTAGCGGGAGGGGAATACGAGCAGTACTTC.

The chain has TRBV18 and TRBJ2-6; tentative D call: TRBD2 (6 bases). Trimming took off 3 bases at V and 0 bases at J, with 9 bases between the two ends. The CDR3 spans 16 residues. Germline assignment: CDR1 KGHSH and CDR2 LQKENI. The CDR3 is CASSPQGLSGANVLTF. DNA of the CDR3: TGTGCCAGCTCACCCCAGGGACTCTCTGGGGCCAACGTCCTGACTTTC.

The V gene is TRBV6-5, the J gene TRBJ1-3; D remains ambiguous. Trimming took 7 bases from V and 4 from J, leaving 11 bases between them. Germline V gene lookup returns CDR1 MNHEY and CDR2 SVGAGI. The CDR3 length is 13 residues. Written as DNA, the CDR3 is TGTGCCAGCATCCGTGGCGGGGGAAACACCATATATTTT. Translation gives CASIRGGGNTIYF.